A single sample is the source of the 13 T cell receptor beta chains below, sequenced in a study of monozygotic twins with inflammatory bowel disease. TCRdb re-called the 5' RACE reads; one entry per CDR3 protein, DNA not given. The listing records about 200,000 distinct CDR3 sequences. The sequenced sample was blood. The source is a human donor with ulcerative colitis or Crohn's disease, or a healthy co-twin of an affected twin (not recorded which).

J is TRBJ2-5 and V is TRBV18; as DNA is missing, the TRBD2 call by TCRdb cannot be tested. From germline, CDR1 is KGHSH and CDR2 LQKENI. The CDR3 contains 16 residues. The CDR3 reads CASSLGLAGTQETQYF. The full variable domain, its missing parts supplied by reference TRBV18 and TRBJ2-5, is NAGVMQNPRHLVRRRGQEARLRCSPMKGHSHVYWYRQLPEEGLKFMVYLQKENIIDESGMPKERFSAEFPKEGPSILRIQQVVRGDSAAYFCASSLGLAGTQETQYFGPGTRLLVL.

The rearrangement uses TRBV9 and TRBJ2-2; lacking DNA, the TRBD2 call made by TCRdb goes unchecked. Germline CDR1 reads SGDLS; CDR2 reads YYNGEE. This CDR3 is 16 amino acids long. This chain's CDR3 is CASSVEGTSVTGELFF.

The rearrangement links TRBV5-6 to TRBJ2-2. CDR3 length: 12 amino acids. Germline values: CDR1 SGHDT, CDR2 YYEEEE. The CDR3 is CASSQGRWELFF.

The chain has TRBV5-5 and TRBJ2-5; the TRBD1 assignment by TCRdb is unverifiable without DNA. Germline lookup yields CDR1 SGHKS and CDR2 YYEKEE (reference sequence). The CDR3 length is 15 residues. The CDR3 here is CASSPIGQRQETQYF.

The gene calls are TRBV5-1 and TRBJ2-3; TCRdb names TRBD2, which stays unverified in the absence of DNA. The CDR3 contains 16 residues. From germline, CDR1 is SGHRS and CDR2 YFSETQ. CDR3 sequence reads: CASSRSTGQTTDTQYF.

The J gene is TRBJ1-2, the V gene TRBV7-2; as DNA is missing, the TRBD1 call by TCRdb cannot be tested. The CDR3 contains 14 residues. CDR1 and CDR2 from the germline V gene are SGHTA and FQGNSA. The CDR3 reads CASSLKDSSYGYTF.

This chain joins TRBV10-3 and TRBJ2-1; the D call of TRBD2 rests on TCRdb alone, since no DNA is present to check it. Germline CDR1 ENHRY, CDR2 SYGVKD. The CDR3 covers 17 residues. The CDR3 sequence: CATNDNGRSELYNEQFF.

V and J are TRBV20-1 and TRBJ2-1; with no DNA, the TCRdb D assignment of TRBD2 cannot be verified. The germline CDR1 and CDR2 sequences are DFQATT and SNEGSKA (reference sequence). CDR3 length: 19 residues. The CDR3 here is CSARDEGLAGGRIYNEQFF.

The J gene is TRBJ1-1, the V gene TRBV7-8. CDR1 and CDR2 from the germline V gene are SGHVS and FQNEAQ. This CDR3 spans 15 amino acids. The CDR3 sequence is CASSRIRGVWAEAFF. The full variable domain, rest sourced from reference TRBV7-8 and TRBJ1-1, is GAGVSQSPRYKVAKRGQDVALRCDPISGHVSLFWYQQALGQGPEFLTYFQNEAQLDKSGLPSDRFFAERPEGSVSTLKIQRTQQEDSAVYLCASSRIRGVWAEAFFGQGTRLTVV.

The gene calls are TRBV3-1 and TRBJ1-1. Germline V gene sequence: CDR1 LGHDT, CDR2 YNNKEL (reference sequence). This CDR3 is 14 amino acids long. The CDR3 region is CASSQGVGTTEAFF.

The rearrangement links TRBV28 to TRBJ2-7. The CDR3 has 14 residues. CDR1 is MDHEN, CDR2 SYDVKM, per germline. CDR3 sequence: CASSLSQVVSEQYF.

The chain joins TRBV28 to TRBJ1-1. CDR1 and CDR2 from the germline V gene are MDHEN and SYDVKM. This CDR3 comprises 14 residues. The CDR3 spells CASSLITVNTEAFF.

J is TRBJ2-1 and V is TRBV14; TCRdb indicates TRBD1, and absent DNA this call remains unverified. The CDR3 is made up of 13 amino acids. Looked up from germline, CDR1 is SGHDN and CDR2 is FVKESK. CDR3 residues: CASSRATGTRKFF.